One sample yielded the 21 T cell receptor beta chains listed below, sequenced in a study of T-cell reconstitution after alpha-beta-depleted transplantation in children. Using unique molecular identifiers, the investigators prepared the TCRbeta library. Using its own MiXCR run on the PCR reads, TCRdb lists one record per CDR3 protein. The repertoire holds approximately 400,000 distinct CDR3 sequences, with approximately 10% as singletons. Sequenced material: PBMCs from the stem cell graft donor, taken from the stem cell graft. The receptor source for this set is a human donor who donated a stem cell graft to a child with acute myeloid leukemia.

This clonotype turned up a few times. The chain is built from TRBV20-1 and TRBJ1-4; no clear D gene. The CDR3 runs 12 residues. The germline CDR1 and CDR2 sequences are DFQATT and SNEGSKA (reference sequence). V was trimmed by 6 bases and J by 4 bases, leaving 9 bases between them. In DNA form, the CDR3 reads TGCAGTGCATCTGACGGTAATGAAAAACTGTTTTTT. This gives the protein CSASDGNEKLFF.

The chain recombines TRBV5-1 with TRBJ1-1, with 10 positions matching TRBD1. The germline V gene has CDR1 SGHRS and CDR2 YFSETQ. V trimming: 2 bases; J trimming: 5 bases; junction bases outside the gene matches: 9. This CDR3 has 16 amino acids. The CDR3 region has the DNA TGCGCCAGCAGCTTAGGACAGGGGGAGGGGTGGACTGAAGCTTTCTTT. It codes for CASSLGQGEGWTEAFF. The full variable domain, rest sourced from reference TRBV5-1 and TRBJ1-1, is KAGVTQTPRYLIKTRGQQVTLSCSPISGHRSVSWYQQTPGQGLQFLFEYFSETQRNKGNFPGRFSGRQFSNSRSEMNVSTLELGDSALYLCASSLGQGEGWTEAFFGQGTRLTVV.

The table lists this clonotype with many counts. This chain uses TRBV14 with TRBJ2-5; D unresolved. Germline CDR1 SGHDN, CDR2 FVKESK. Trimming cost V 0 bases and J 2 bases, with 10 bases left between them. This CDR3 comprises 15 residues. The CDR3 DNA is TGTGCCAGCAGCCAAGATACCAACAGACAAGAGACCCAGTACTTC. Its protein product is CASSQDTNRQETQYF. Full variable domain (missing parts from reference TRBV14 and TRBJ2-5): EAGVTQFPSHSVIEKGQTVTLRCDPISGHDNLYWYRRVMGKEIKFLLHFVKESKQDESGMPNNRFLAERTGGTYSTLKVQPAELEDSGVYFCASSQDTNRQETQYFGPGTRLLVL.

The V gene is TRBV28, the J gene TRBJ1-2, with a tentative D call TRBD1 (5 bases). The germline V gene has CDR1 MDHEN and CDR2 SYDVKM. The V gene lost 6 bases and the J gene lost 8 bases, with 16 bases spanning the gap. This CDR3 has 13 amino acids. The CDR3 DNA reads as TGTGCCAGCAGCGGACCGGGGGGACGGGGCTACACCTTC. Residues: CASSGPGGRGYTF.

The CDR3 spells CSVEDQLQETQYF. Written as DNA, the CDR3 is TGCAGCGTTGAAGATCAATTACAAGAGACCCAGTACTTC. The chain links TRBV29-1 to TRBJ2-5; D uncertain. The V end was cut by 0 bases, the J end by 2 bases, with 7 bases between. Germline V gene data show CDR1 as SQVTM and CDR2 as ANQGSEA. CDR3 length: 13 residues.

This clonotype was found many times. The chain links TRBV5-1 to TRBJ1-2; the match to TRBD1 covers 7 bases. Germline-derived CDR1 and CDR2 are SGHRS and YFSETQ. The CDR3 loop spans 15 amino acids. Germline trimming cut 4 bases from V and 2 bases from J; bases unmatched to any gene: 8. CDR3 amino acids: CASSPTLQGNYGYTF. CDR3 coding DNA: TGCGCCAGCAGCCCCACTTTACAGGGGAACTATGGCTACACCTTC.

A few counts support this clonotype. The chain links TRBV6-5 to TRBJ2-1; D is possibly TRBD1 (5 bases). V lost 5 bases and J lost 8, with 10 bases in between. Germline-derived CDR1 and CDR2 are MNHEY and SVGAGI. The CDR3 is made up of 12 amino acids. The CDR3 region is CASSRGIDEQFF. CDR3 DNA: TGTGCCAGCAGTAGGGGTATTGATGAGCAGTTCTTC.

This clonotype was counted only a few times. This chain uses TRBV25-1 with TRBJ2-7, with D possibly TRBD2 on 5 matching bases. Germline V gene data show CDR1 as MGHDK and CDR2 as SYGVNS. The ends were cut back, 0 bases at V and 7 bases at J, with 13 bases in the middle. This CDR3 region has 14 residues. The CDR3 DNA sequence: TGTGCCAGCAGTGAATACGGGAAATCACTGGAGCAGTACTTC. As protein: CASSEYGKSLEQYF.

J is TRBJ2-4 and V is TRBV15; D may be TRBD2 (5 bases). V lost 5 bases and J lost 7, with 12 bases in between. Germline values: CDR1 LNHNV, CDR2 YYDKDF (reference sequence). This CDR3 is 13 amino acids long. This chain's CDR3 is CATSDNRGNIQYF. In nucleotides, the CDR3 is TGTGCCACCAGCGATAACAGAGGGAACATTCAGTACTTC.

The chain has TRBV6-5 and TRBJ2-7; TRBD2 agrees at 9 bases. Germline CDR1 and CDR2: MNHEY and SVGAGI. V shed 0 bases, J shed 0 bases, and the junction held 3 bases outside the gene matches. This CDR3 spans 16 amino acids. CDR3 in DNA: TGTGCCAGCAGTTACTCGCTTAGCGGGAGCTCCTACGAGCAGTACTTC. Amino acids: CASSYSLSGSSYEQYF.

The chain is built from TRBV7-2 and TRBJ1-4; D perhaps matches TRBD1 (5 bases). Germline CDR1 SGHTA, CDR2 FQGNSA. The V end was cut by 1 base, the J end by 7 bases, with 10 bases between. This CDR3 is 14 amino acids long. In DNA, the CDR3 is TGTGCCAGCAGCTTAGGGGACGCACCTGAAAAACTGTTTTTT. Its protein is CASSLGDAPEKLFF.

This clonotype occurred a few times. The chain joins TRBV12-3 or TRBV12-4 to TRBJ1-6, with a tentative D call TRBD1 (6 bases). Trimming stripped 0 bases from V and 7 bases from J, with 10 bases between. This CDR3 has 15 amino acids. In DNA, the CDR3 is TGTGCCAGCAGTTTAGCGGACAGAGACAATTCACCCCTCCACTTT. Protein sequence: CASSLADRDNSPLHF.

The V gene is TRBV20-1, the J gene TRBJ1-4; D is undetermined. This CDR3 has 14 residues. Germline V gene data show CDR1 as DFQATT and CDR2 as SNEGSKA (reference sequence). The V end was cut by 6 bases, the J end by 6 bases, with 17 bases between. The CDR3 DNA follows: TGCAGTGCCTGGAGGCCCGCCGGAGATGAAAAACTGTTTTTT. Its translation is CSAWRPAGDEKLFF.

The chain recombines TRBV5-1 with TRBJ2-5, with D tentatively TRBD2 (6 bases). CDR3 size: 16 residues. V lost 0 bases and J 4 bases, leaving 16 bases between the germline ends. Germline V gene sequence: CDR1 SGHRS, CDR2 YFSETQ. CDR3 loop: CASSLGSSVQGETQYF. CDR3 DNA sequence: TGCGCCAGCAGCTTGGGGTCTAGCGTTCAGGGAGAGACCCAGTACTTC.

As for this clonotype: Relative to the germline gene, one junction end is altered; a read error may explain this. The chain is built from TRBV20-1 and TRBJ2-3; perhaps TRBD2 as D (5 bases). Germline V gene data show CDR1 as DFQATT and CDR2 as SNEGSKA (reference sequence). The CDR3 length is 17 residues. This CDR3 is CCARVPPGLRGTDTQYF. The CDR3 DNA reads TGCTGTGCTAGAGTCCCTCCGGGGTTACGGGGCACAGATACGCAGTATTTT.

There are a few counts of this clonotype. The chain joins TRBV29-1 to TRBJ2-2; D perhaps matches TRBD1 (5 bases). Germline V gene data show CDR1 as SQVTM and CDR2 as ANQGSEA. V was shortened by 6 bases and J by 6 bases, with 14 bases between the two germline ends. This CDR3 is 13 amino acids long. In DNA, the CDR3 is TGCAGCGTATGCCGCAGGGATCCCGGGGAGCTGTTTTTT. Its protein product is CSVCRRDPGELFF.

The J gene is TRBJ1-5, the V gene TRBV20-1; D possibly corresponds to TRBD1 (5 bases). Looked up from germline, CDR1 is DFQATT and CDR2 is SNEGSKA (reference sequence). Deletions cut 3 bases from V and 5 bases from J, with 11 bases between. The CDR3 covers 13 residues. The CDR3 here is CSASRVGDQPQHF. The CDR3 region has the DNA TGCAGTGCTAGCAGGGTGGGGGATCAGCCCCAGCATTTT.

Only a few counts were recorded for this clonotype. The CDR3 coding sequence is TGTGCCAGCAAGGCTGAGCTCACAGATACGCAGTATTTT. It codes for CASKAELTDTQYF. The rearrangement joins TRBV7-9 to TRBJ2-3; no clear D. V lost 7 bases and J 2 bases, leaving 10 bases between the germline ends. CDR3 length: 13 residues. Germline V lookup: CDR1 SEHNR, CDR2 FQNEAQ (reference sequence).

This clonotype was recorded at least ten times. This chain links TRBV9 with TRBJ2-1; D is undetermined. V gave up 6 bases and J gave up 2 bases, with 9 bases separating them. Germline CDR1 reads SGDLS; CDR2 reads YYNGEE. The CDR3 extends over 13 amino acids. CDR3 residues: CASNLGPYNEQFF. The CDR3 nucleotides read TGTGCCAGCAACCTCGGGCCCTACAATGAGCAGTTCTTC. Supplemented by reference TRBV9 and TRBJ2-1, the full variable domain reads DSGVTQTPKHLITATGQRVTLRCSPRSGDLSVYWYQQSLDQGLQFLIQYYNGEERAKGNILERFSAQQFPDLHSELNLSSLELGDSALYFCASNLGPYNEQFFGPGTRLTVL.

For the CDR3, the DNA is TGTGCCAGCAGTACAGGCCAGCCCCAGCATTTT. It translates to CASSTGQPQHF. This sequence joins TRBV12-3 or TRBV12-4 and TRBJ1-5; a weak D match, TRBD1 (5 bases). Trimming took 5 bases from V and 7 from J, leaving 6 bases between them. CDR3 length equals 11 residues.

The sample holds one count of this clonotype. The chain links TRBV12-3 or TRBV12-4 to TRBJ1-2, with 10 bases that match TRBD1. The CDR3 has 15 amino acids. Trimming removed 7 bases from V and 4 bases from J; junction bases left unmatched: 9. For the CDR3, the DNA is TGTGCCAGCATTCCTCGGACAGGGGGAGGCTATGGCTACACCTTC. Translated, it gives CASIPRTGGGYGYTF.